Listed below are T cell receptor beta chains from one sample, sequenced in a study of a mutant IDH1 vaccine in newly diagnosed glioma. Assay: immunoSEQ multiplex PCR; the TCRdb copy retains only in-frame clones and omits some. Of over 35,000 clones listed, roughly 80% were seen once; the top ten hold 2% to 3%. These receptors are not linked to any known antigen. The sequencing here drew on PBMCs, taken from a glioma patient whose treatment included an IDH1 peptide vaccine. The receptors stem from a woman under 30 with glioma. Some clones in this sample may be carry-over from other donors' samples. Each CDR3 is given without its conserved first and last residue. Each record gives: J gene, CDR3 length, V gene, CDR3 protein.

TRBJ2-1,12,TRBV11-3,ASSLTGFYNEQF
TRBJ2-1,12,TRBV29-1,SSLGEWPYNEQF
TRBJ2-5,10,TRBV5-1,ASSRREETQY
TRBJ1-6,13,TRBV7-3,ASSPGGEVNSPLH
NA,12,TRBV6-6,ASTSGRTTYEQY
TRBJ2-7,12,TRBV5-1,ASSGFSGSYEQY
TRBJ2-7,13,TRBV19,ASSIGQGVSYEQY
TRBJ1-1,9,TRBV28,ASSSIPEAF
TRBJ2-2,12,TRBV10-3,AIQRQGDTGELF
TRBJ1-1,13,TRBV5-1,ASSLEGTGGSGAF
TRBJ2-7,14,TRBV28,ASTPGSGLGLYEQY
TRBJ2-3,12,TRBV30,AWSKDTYTDTQY
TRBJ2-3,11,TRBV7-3,ASSSGVGGEQY
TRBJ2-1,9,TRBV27,ASSRGRAEF
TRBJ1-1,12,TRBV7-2,ASSLAGVNTEAF
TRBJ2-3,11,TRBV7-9,ASSWGGTDTQY
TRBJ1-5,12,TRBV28,ASSLVPNNQPQH
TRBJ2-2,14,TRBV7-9,ASSLLAGSGTGELF
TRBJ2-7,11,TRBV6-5,ASRDRGPYEQY
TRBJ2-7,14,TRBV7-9,ASSNQGLAGTYEQY
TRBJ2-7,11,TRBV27,ASAGTGNHEQY
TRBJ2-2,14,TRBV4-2,ASSLVAGGNTGELF
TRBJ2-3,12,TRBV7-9,ASSHWTDTDTQY
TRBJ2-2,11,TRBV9,ASTEDETGELF
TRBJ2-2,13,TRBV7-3,ASSALAGGTGELF
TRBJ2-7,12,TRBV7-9,ASSPGTHQGEQY
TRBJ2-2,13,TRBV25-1,ASSGFVGAAGELF
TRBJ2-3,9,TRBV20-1,SAGSADTQY
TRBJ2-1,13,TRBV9,ASSNSGRSFNEQF
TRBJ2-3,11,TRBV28,ASSFPGADTQY
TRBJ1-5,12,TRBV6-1,ASRQGGSNQPQH
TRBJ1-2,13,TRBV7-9,ASVAGGKIGYGYT
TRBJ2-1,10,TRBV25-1,ASRGSVNEQF
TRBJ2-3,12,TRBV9,ASSSRTGQDTQY
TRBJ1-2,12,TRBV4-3,ASSQGQGSYGYT
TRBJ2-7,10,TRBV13,ASSSTSYEQY
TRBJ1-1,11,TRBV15,ATSRDQGAATF
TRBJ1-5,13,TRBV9,ASSVAVGVDQPQH
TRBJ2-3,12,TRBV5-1,ASSLLVGGDTQY
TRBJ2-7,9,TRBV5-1,ASSLQSEQY
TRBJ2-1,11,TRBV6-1,ASTRESYNEQF
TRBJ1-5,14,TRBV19,ASRSKQGPENQPQH